These 2 T cell receptor beta chains share one sample of origin, sequenced in a study of cytomegalovirus exposure and HLA in healthy donors. This table comes from immunoSEQ multiplex PCR, and its TCRdb copy is limited to in-frame clones, with some not included. The sample comprises 50,000 to 65,000 clones, 89% of which are singletons, and approximately 15% rests with the top ten. Sequenced sample: PBMCs. Receptors originate from a woman between 18 and 29 years old in good health and CMV-seronegative.

This chain links TRBV19 with TRBJ2-1; 11 nucleotides align to TRBD2. The CDR3 is made up of 16 amino acids. The germline V gene encodes CDR1 LNHDA and CDR2 SQIVND (reference sequence). J was trimmed by 3 bases and V by 4 bases; bases with no gene match: 5. The CDR3 spells CASSKTSGVLYNEQFF. CDR3 nucleotides: TGTGCCAGTAGTAAGACTAGCGGGGTTCTCTACAATGAGCAGTTCTTC.

The gene calls are TRBV2 and TRBJ2-7, with D possibly TRBD1 on 7 matching bases. V lost 7 bases, J lost 2 bases, and 18 bases lay in between. CDR1 and CDR2 (germline): SNHLY, FYNNEI. The CDR3 totals 15 residues. DNA of the CDR3: TGTGCCAGCATCCCGATGGGGGGACAGCCCTACGAGCAGTACTTC. Its protein is CASIPMGGQPYEQYF.